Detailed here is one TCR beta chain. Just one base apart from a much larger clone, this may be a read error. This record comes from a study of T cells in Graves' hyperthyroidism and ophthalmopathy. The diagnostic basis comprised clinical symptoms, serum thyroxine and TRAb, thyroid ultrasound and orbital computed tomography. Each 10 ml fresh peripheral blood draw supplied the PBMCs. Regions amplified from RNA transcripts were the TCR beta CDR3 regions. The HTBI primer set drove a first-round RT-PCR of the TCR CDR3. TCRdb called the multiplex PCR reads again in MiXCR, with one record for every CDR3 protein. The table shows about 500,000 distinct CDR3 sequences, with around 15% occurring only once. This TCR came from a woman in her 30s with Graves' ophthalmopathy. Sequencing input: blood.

CDR3 in DNA: TGTACCAGCAGCTTAGGGTCGACACACACGCAGTATTTT. It specifies CTSSLGSTHTQYF. This chain connects TRBV7-2 to TRBJ2-3; D gene ambiguous. Trimming removed 1 base at V and 9 bases at J, with 11 bases between. CDR3 length equals 13 residues. The germline gives CDR1 SGHTA, CDR2 FQGNSA. Looking up the rest from reference TRBV7-2 and TRBJ2-3 gives the full variable domain: GAGVSQSPSNKVTEKGKDVELRCDPISGHTALYWYRQSLGQGLEFLIYFQGNSAPDKSGLPSDRFSAERTGGSVSTLTIQRTQQEDSAVYLCTSSLGSTHTQYFGPGTRLTVL.